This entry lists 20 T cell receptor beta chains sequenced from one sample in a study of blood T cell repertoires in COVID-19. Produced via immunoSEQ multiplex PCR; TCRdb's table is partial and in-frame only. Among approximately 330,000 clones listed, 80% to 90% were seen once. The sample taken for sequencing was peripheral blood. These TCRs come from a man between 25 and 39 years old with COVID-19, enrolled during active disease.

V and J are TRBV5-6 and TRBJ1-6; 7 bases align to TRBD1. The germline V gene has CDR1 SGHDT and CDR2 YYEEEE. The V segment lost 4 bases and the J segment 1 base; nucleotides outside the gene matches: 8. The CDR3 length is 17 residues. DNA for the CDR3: TGTGCCAGCAGCCGCGCCCGACAGGGATCCTATAATTCACCCCTCCACTTT. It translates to CASSRARQGSYNSPLHF.

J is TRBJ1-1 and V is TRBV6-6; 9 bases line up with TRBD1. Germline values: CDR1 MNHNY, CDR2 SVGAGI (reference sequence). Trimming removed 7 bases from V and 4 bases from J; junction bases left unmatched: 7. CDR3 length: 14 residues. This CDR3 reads CASTDRGWSTEAFF. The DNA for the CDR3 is TGTGCCAGCACGGACAGGGGTTGGAGCACTGAAGCTTTCTTT.

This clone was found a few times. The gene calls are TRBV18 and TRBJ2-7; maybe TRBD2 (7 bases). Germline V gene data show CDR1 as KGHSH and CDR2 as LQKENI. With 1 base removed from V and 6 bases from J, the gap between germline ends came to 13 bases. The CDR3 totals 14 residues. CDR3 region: CASSPLRGAGEQYF. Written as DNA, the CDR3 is TGTGCCAGCTCACCACTCCGGGGGGCAGGCGAGCAGTACTTC.

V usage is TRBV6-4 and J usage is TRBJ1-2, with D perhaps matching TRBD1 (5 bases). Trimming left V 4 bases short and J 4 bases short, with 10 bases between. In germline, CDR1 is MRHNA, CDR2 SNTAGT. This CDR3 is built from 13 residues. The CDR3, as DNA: TGTGCCAGCAGTGGACAGTCCTTCTATGGCTACACCTTC. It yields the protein CASSGQSFYGYTF.

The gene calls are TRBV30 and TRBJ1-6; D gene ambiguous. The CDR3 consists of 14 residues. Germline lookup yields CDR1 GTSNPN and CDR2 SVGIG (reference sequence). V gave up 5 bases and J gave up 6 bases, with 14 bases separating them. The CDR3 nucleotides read TGTGCCTGGGACTCGGACTGGCCTAATTCACCCCTCCACTTT. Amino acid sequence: CAWDSDWPNSPLHF.

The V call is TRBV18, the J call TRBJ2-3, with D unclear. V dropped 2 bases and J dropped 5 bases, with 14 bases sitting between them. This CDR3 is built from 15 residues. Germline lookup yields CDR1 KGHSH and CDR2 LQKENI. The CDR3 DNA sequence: TGTGCCAGCTCACCATTTAGTGTTCGAGGAGATACGCAGTATTTT. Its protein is CASSPFSVRGDTQYF. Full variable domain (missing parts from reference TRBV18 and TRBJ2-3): NAGVMQNPRHLVRRRGQEARLRCSPMKGHSHVYWYRQLPEEGLKFMVYLQKENIIDESGMPKERFSAEFPKEGPSILRIQQVVRGDSAAYFCASSPFSVRGDTQYFGPGTRLTVL.

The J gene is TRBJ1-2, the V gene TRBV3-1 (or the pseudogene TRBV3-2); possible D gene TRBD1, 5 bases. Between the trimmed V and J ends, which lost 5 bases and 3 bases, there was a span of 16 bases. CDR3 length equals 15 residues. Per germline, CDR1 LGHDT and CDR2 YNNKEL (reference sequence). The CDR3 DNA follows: TGTGCCAGCAGCTTCGTCCCAGGGTTGGACTATGGCTACACCTTC. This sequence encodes CASSFVPGLDYGYTF.

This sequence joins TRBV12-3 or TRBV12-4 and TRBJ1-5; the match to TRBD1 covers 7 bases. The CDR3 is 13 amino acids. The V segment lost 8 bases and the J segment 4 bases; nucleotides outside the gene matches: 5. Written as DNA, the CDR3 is TGTGCCAGCCGAACAGGGGAAAATCAGCCCCAGCATTTT. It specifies CASRTGENQPQHF.

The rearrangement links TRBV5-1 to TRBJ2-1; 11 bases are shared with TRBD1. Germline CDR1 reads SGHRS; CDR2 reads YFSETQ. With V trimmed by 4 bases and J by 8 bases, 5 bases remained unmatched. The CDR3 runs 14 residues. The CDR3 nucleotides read TGCGCCAGCAGCGTGGAGGACAGGGGGCATGAGCAGTTCTTC. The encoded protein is CASSVEDRGHEQFF.

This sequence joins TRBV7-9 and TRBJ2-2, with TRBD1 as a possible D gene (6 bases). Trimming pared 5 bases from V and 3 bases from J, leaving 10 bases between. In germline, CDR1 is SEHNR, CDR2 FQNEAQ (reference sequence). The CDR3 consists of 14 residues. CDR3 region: CASSPGVHTGELFF. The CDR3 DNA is TGTGCCAGCAGCCCAGGGGTTCACACCGGGGAGCTGTTTTTT.

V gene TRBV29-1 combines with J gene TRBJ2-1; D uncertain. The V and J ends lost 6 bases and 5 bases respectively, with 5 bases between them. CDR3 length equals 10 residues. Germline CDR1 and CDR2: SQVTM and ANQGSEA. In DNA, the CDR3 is TGCAGCGTGCGCAACAATGAGCAGTTCTTC. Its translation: CSVRNNEQFF.

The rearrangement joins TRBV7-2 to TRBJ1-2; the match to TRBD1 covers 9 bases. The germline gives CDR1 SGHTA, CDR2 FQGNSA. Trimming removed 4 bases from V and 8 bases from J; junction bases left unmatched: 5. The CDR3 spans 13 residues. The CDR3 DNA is TGTGCCAGCAGCTCGACCACAGGGGGCGGCTACACCTTC. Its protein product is CASSSTTGGGYTF.

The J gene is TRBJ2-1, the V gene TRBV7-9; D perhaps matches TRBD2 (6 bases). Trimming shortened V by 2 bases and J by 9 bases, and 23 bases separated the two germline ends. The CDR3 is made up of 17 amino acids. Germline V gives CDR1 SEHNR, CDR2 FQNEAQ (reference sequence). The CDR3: CASSLLSVTGRWGEQFF. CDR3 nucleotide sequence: TGTGCCAGCAGCTTACTAAGTGTGACGGGGAGGTGGGGTGAGCAGTTCTTC. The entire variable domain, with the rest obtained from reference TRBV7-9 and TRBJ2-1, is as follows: DTGVSQNPRHKITKRGQNVTFRCDPISEHNRLYWYRQTLGQGPEFLTYFQNEAQLEKSRLLSDRFSAERPKGSFSTLEIQRTEQGDSAMYLCASSLLSVTGRWGEQFFGPGTRLTVL.

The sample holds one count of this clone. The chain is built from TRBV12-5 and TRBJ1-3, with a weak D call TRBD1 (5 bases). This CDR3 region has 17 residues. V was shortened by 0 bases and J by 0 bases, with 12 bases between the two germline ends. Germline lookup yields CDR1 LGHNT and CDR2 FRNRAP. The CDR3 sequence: CASGLVYNRSSGNTIYF. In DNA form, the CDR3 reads TGTGCTAGTGGTTTGGTATATAACAGGAGCTCTGGAAACACCATATATTTT.

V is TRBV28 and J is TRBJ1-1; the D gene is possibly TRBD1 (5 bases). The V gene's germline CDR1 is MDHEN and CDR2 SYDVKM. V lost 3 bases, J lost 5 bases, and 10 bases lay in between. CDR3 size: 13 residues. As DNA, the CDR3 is TGTGCCAGCAGTTTCTCAGACAGTACTGAAGCTTTCTTT. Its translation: CASSFSDSTEAFF.

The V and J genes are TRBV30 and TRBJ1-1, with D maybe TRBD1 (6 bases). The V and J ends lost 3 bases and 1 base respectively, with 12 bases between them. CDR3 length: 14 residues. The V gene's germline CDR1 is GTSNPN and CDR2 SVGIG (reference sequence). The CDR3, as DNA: TGTGCCTGGAGGGAAACAGGGAGGAACACTGAAGCTTTCTTT. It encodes CAWRETGRNTEAFF.

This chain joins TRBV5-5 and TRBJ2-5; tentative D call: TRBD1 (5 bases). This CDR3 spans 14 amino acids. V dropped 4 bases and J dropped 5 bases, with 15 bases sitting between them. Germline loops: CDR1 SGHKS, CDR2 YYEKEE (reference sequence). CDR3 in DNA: TGTGCCAGCAGCCTGACACAGACAGAGGAGACCCAGTACTTC. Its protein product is CASSLTQTEETQYF.

The CDR3 DNA reads as TGTGCCAGTAGTCCTACGTTTACCTCGGGACAGAAGTCAGGCTACACCTTC. It yields the protein CASSPTFTSGQKSGYTF. The rearrangement links TRBV19 to TRBJ1-2; TRBD1 matches at 7 bases. V dropped 5 bases and J dropped 8; count of bases not matched to a gene: 20. In germline, CDR1 is LNHDA, CDR2 SQIVND (reference sequence). This CDR3 has 17 amino acids.

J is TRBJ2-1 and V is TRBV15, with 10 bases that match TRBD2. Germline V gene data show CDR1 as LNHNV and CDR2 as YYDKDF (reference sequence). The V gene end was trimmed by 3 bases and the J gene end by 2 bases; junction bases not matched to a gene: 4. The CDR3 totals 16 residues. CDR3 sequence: CATSSPTSGPYNEQFF. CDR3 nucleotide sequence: TGTGCCACCAGCAGCCCGACTAGCGGGCCCTACAATGAGCAGTTCTTC.

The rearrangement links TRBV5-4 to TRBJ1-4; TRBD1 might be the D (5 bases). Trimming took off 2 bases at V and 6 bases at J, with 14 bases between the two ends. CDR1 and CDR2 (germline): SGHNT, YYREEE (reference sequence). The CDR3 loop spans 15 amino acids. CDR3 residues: CASSLRDSSDEKLFF. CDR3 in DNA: TGTGCCAGCAGCTTAAGGGACTCTTCGGATGAAAAACTGTTTTTT.